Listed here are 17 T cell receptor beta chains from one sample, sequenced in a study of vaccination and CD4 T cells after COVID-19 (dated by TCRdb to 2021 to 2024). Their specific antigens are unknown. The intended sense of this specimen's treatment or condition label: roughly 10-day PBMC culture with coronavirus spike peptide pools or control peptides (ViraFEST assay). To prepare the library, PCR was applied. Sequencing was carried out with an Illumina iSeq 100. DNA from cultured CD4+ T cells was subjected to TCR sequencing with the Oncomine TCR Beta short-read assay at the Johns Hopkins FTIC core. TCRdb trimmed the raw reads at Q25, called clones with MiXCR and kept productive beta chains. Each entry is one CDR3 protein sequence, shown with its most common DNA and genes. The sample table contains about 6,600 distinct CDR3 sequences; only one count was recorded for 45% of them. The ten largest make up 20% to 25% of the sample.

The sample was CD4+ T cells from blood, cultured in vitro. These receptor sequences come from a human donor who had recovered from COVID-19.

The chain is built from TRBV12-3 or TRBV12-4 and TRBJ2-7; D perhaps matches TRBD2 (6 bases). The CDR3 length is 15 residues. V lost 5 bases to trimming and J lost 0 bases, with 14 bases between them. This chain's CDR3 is CASSAGPLISYEQYF. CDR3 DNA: TGTGCCAGCAGTGCGGGACCGCTTATCTCCTACGAGCAGTACTTC.

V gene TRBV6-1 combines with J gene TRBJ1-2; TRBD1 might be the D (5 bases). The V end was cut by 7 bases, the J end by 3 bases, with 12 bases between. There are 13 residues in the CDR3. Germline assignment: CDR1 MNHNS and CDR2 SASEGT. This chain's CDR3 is CASTEDSHYGYTF. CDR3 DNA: TGTGCCAGCACCGAAGACAGTCACTATGGCTACACCTTC.

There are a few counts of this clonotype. This chain's CDR3 is CASSRTHF. DNA of the CDR3: TGTGCCAGCAGTCGGACGCACTTT. V and J are TRBV6-1 and TRBJ1-6; D unresolved. Between the trimmed V and J ends, which lost 5 bases and 19 bases, there was a span of 6 bases. This CDR3 spans 8 amino acids. Germline V CDR1 and CDR2: MNHNS, SASEGT.

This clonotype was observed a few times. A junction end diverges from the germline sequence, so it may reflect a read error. This CDR3 reads CASSEGREVEQYF. The CDR3 nucleotides are TGTGCCAGCAGTGAAGGGCGGGAGGTGGAGCAGTACTTC. The rearrangement joins TRBV10-3 to TRBJ2-7; 8 bases are a match to TRBD2. Germline values: CDR1 ENHRY, CDR2 SYGVKD. The CDR3 has 13 residues.

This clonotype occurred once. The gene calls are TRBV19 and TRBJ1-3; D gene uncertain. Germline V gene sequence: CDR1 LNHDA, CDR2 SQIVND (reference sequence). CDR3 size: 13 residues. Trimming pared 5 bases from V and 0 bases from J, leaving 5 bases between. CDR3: CASSAASGNTIYF. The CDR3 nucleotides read TGTGCCAGTAGTGCAGCCTCTGGAAACACCATATATTTT.

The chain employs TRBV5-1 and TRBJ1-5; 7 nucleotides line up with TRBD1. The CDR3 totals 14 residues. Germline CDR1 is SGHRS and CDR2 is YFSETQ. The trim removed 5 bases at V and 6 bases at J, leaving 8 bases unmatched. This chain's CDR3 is CASSIGTVSQPQHF. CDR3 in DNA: TGCGCCAGCAGTATTGGGACAGTAAGTCAGCCCCAGCATTTT.

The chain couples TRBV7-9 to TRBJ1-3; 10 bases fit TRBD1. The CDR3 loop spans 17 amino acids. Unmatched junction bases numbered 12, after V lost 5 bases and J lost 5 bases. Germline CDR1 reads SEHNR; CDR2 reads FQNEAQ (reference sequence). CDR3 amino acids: CASSHLPGQGFRNTIYF. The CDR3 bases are TGTGCCAGCAGCCACCTCCCGGGACAGGGGTTCAGAAACACCATATATTTT.

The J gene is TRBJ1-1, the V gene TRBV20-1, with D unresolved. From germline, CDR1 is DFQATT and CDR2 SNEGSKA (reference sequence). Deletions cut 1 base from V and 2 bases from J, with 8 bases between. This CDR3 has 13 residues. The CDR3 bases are TGCAGTGCTAGAGTTTCAGGTAACACTGAAGCTTTCTTT. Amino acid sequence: CSARVSGNTEAFF.

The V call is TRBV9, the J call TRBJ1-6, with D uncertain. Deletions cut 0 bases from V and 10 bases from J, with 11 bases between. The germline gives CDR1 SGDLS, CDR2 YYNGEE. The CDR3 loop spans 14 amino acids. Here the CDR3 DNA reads TGTGCCAGCAGCGTAGCTGACTTCAGCTCACCCCTCCACTTT. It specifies CASSVADFSSPLHF. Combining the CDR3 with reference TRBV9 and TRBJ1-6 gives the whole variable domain DSGVTQTPKHLITATGQRVTLRCSPRSGDLSVYWYQQSLDQGLQFLIQYYNGEERAKGNILERFSAQQFPDLHSELNLSSLELGDSALYFCASSVADFSSPLHFGNGTRLTVT.

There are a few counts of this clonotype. CDR3 nucleotide sequence: TGTGCCACCAGTGATTCGGGGACAGGTGAAGCTTTCTTT. This gives the protein CATSDSGTGEAFF. The chain employs TRBV24-1 and TRBJ1-1; 8 nucleotides agree with TRBD1. The junction had 2 bases not matched to a gene; V was cut back by 2 bases and J by 7 bases. The CDR3 extends over 13 amino acids. Germline CDR1 KGHDR, CDR2 SFDVKD.

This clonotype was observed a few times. This CDR3 is CASSLARGRTDTQYF. CDR3 sequence (DNA): TGTGCCAGCAGCTTAGCAAGGGGGCGCACAGATACGCAGTATTTT. The V call is TRBV7-9, the J call TRBJ2-3, with 7 positions matching TRBD1. This CDR3 is 15 amino acids long. V lost 0 bases, J lost 1 base, and 1 base stayed unmatched. Germline assignment: CDR1 SEHNR and CDR2 FQNEAQ (reference sequence).

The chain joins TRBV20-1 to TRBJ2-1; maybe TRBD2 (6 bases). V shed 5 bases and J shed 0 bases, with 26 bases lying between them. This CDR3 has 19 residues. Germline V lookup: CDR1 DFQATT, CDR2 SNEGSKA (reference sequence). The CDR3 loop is CSAYKTDRETLSSYNEQFF. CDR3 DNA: TGCAGTGCTTACAAGACGGACCGGGAGACTTTAAGCTCCTACAATGAGCAGTTCTTC.

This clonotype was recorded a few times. CDR3 loop: CATSAGVWETQYF. CDR3 DNA sequence: TGTGCCACAAGTGCCGGGGTGTGGGAGACCCAGTACTTC. This sequence joins TRBV15 and TRBJ2-5; tentatively, D is TRBD2 (5 bases). This CDR3 is built from 13 residues. The germline V gene encodes CDR1 LNHNV and CDR2 YYDKDF (reference sequence). V dropped 9 bases and J dropped 5 bases, with 16 bases sitting between them.

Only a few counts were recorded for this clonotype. The DNA of the CDR3 is TGCAGTGCTGAGAGGGACAGCCACGAAACTGAAGCTTTCTTT. As protein: CSAERDSHETEAFF. This chain connects TRBV20-1 to TRBJ1-1, with 7 positions matching TRBD1. The CDR3 totals 14 residues. From germline, CDR1 is DFQATT and CDR2 SNEGSKA (reference sequence). J lost 5 bases, V lost 5 bases, and 11 bases had no gene match.

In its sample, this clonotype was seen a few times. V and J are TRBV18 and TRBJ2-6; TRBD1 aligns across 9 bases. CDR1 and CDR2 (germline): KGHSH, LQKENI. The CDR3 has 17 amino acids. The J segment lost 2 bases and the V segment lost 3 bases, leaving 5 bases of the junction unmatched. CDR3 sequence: CASSPGQGGPGANVLTF. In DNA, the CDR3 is TGTGCCAGCTCACCGGGACAGGGCGGTCCTGGGGCCAACGTCCTGACTTTC. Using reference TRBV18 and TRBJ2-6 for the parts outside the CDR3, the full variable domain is NAGVMQNPRHLVRRRGQEARLRCSPMKGHSHVYWYRQLPEEGLKFMVYLQKENIIDESGMPKERFSAEFPKEGPSILRIQQVVRGDSAAYFCASSPGQGGPGANVLTFGAGSRLTVL.

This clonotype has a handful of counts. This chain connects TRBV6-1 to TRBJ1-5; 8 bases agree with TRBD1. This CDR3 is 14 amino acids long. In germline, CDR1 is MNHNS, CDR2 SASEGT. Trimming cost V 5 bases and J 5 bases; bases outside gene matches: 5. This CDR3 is CASSHGTGDQPQHF. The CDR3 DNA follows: TGTGCCAGCAGTCACGGGACAGGCGATCAGCCCCAGCATTTT.

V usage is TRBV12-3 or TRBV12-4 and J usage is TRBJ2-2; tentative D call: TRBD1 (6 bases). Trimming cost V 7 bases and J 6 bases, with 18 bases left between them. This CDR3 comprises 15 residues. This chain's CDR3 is CASNEGTRGPGELFF. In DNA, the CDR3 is TGTGCCAGCAATGAGGGGACAAGAGGGCCCGGGGAGCTGTTTTTT.